This T cell receptor beta chain appears in the sequencing data of a study of OX40 agonist ivuxolimab in advanced cancers. Study background: The patients received ivuxolimab by intravenous route every 2 weeks at 0.01 to 10 mg/kg.

The assay was immunoSEQ multiplex PCR, and TCRdb's table has in-frame clones only and misses some. The repertoire includes more than 75,000 clones, 86% of them detected once, and 0.99% sits in the top ten. Trimming cost V 2 bases and J 8 bases, with 18 bases left between them. The CDR3 runs 16 residues. Looked up from germline, CDR1 is MNHNS and CDR2 is SASEGT. Peripheral blood came from all dose cohorts at three timepoints. This clonotype originated in an adult with an advanced solid tumor such as melanoma, head and neck, liver or kidney cancer. The material sequenced was CD4+ or CD8+ T cells sorted from blood, taken in a trial of the OX40 agonist ivuxolimab. The chain couples TRBV6-1 to TRBJ1-4; tentative D call: TRBD1 (6 bases). CDR3 bases: TGTGCCAGCAGTGAACGTTGGCAGGGGTTGGGGGAAAAACTGTTTTTT. Its protein is CASSERWQGLGEKLFF.